This T cell receptor (beta chain) was found in a study of blood T cell repertoires in COVID-19. Background on the study: Samples taken during acute and convalescent COVID-19 were collected in the United States, Italy and Spain. From T cells, B-cell-depleted T cells, or PBMCs came the material, which was cDNA or gDNA.

Original processing methods: Scientists estimated how many nucleated cells there were by amplifying reference gene primers. The method was immunoSEQ multiplex PCR; TCRdb's version includes in-frame clones alone and lacks a portion of them. That table is the source of V, J and clone size, and D and trimming were worked out from the DNA. Of about 140,000 clones detected, 76% appear once; the ten largest clones hold 4.5%. CDR3 length: 11 amino acids. Trimming took off 0 bases at V and 13 bases at J, with 6 bases between the two ends. Germline V CDR1 and CDR2: SEHNR, FQNEAQ (reference sequence). The gene calls are TRBV7-9 and TRBJ1-4; possible D gene TRBD1, 5 bases. The sequence came from a woman older than 75 with active or convalescent COVID-19. Sequenced: peripheral blood. CDR3 region: CASSLADRLFF. The CDR3 coding sequence is TGTGCCAGCAGCTTAGCAGACAGACTGTTTTTT.